A selection of T cell receptor beta chains follows, all from one sample in a study of T cell responses to AZD1222 COVID-19 vaccine. Here immunoSEQ multiplex PCR was the method, and the copy in TCRdb shows in-frame clones only, minus some. The sample yields 200,000 or so clones, approximately 90% seen once. The specimen comprised peripheral blood, sampled on day 0 of AZD1222 vaccination. The receptors were gathered from an adult in good health. The CDR3 runs from the conserved cysteine through the conserved F or W. D genes are given only for firm matches. Expanded clones are given a class, and other clones once, few, many or no size at all.

J gene: TRBJ1-4; CDR3 length: 16; D gene: TRBD1; clone size: .; V gene: TRBV6-5; CDR3 protein: CASSYSGAGGYEKLFF; CDR3 DNA: TGTGCCAGCAGTTACTCGGGCGCAGGGGGCTATGAAAAACTGTTTTTT
J gene: TRBJ2-7; CDR3 length: 17; D gene: TRBD1; clone size: once; V gene: TRBV27; CDR3 protein: CASSPPRDRDRAYEQYF; CDR3 DNA: TGTGCCAGCAGCCCCCCCAGGGATCGGGACAGGGCGTACGAGCAGTACTTC
J gene: TRBJ2-7; CDR3 length: 14; D gene: TRBD1; clone size: .; V gene: TRBV5-1; CDR3 protein: CASSTAGGSYEQYF; CDR3 DNA: TGCGCCAGCAGCACGGCAGGGGGATCCTACGAGCAGTACTTC
J gene: TRBJ2-3; CDR3 length: 16; D gene: TRBD1; clone size: .; V gene: TRBV5-1; CDR3 protein: CASSLGDREDADTQYF; CDR3 DNA: TGCGCCAGCAGCTTGGGGGACAGGGAGGACGCAGATACGCAGTATTTT
J gene: TRBJ1-1; CDR3 length: 11; D gene: .; clone size: .; V gene: TRBV27; CDR3 protein: CASSLFGEAFF; CDR3 DNA: TGTGCCAGCAGTTTATTCGGTGAAGCTTTCTTT
J gene: TRBJ2-7; CDR3 length: 13; D gene: .; clone size: .; V gene: TRBV27; CDR3 protein: CASSHRQLGEQYF; CDR3 DNA: TGTGCCAGCAGTCATAGACAGTTGGGCGAGCAGTACTTC
J gene: TRBJ1-2; CDR3 length: 14; D gene: .; clone size: .; V gene: TRBV28; CDR3 protein: CASSLGTPNYGYTF; CDR3 DNA: TGTGCCAGCAGTTTAGGCACTCCGAACTATGGCTACACCTTC
J gene: TRBJ2-3; CDR3 length: 13; D gene: .; clone size: .; V gene: TRBV29-1; CDR3 protein: CSSRPAGKDTQYF; CDR3 DNA: TGCAGCTCGAGACCTGCCGGTAAAGATACGCAGTATTTT
J gene: TRBJ2-1; CDR3 length: 14; D gene: .; clone size: .; V gene: TRBV24-1; CDR3 protein: CATSVNPGYNEQFF; CDR3 DNA: TGTGCCACCAGTGTTAATCCCGGTTACAATGAGCAGTTCTTC
J gene: TRBJ2-3; CDR3 length: 14; D gene: .; clone size: .; V gene: TRBV5-1; CDR3 protein: CASSLGWGTDTQYF; CDR3 DNA: TGCGCCAGCAGCTTGGGCTGGGGGACGGATACGCAGTATTTT
J gene: TRBJ1-2; CDR3 length: 15; D gene: .; clone size: .; V gene: TRBV6-5; CDR3 protein: CASSSTASAGHGYTF; CDR3 DNA: TGTGCCAGCAGTTCCACCGCCTCGGCAGGGCACGGCTACACCTTC
J gene: TRBJ1-2; CDR3 length: 14; D gene: TRBD1; clone size: .; V gene: TRBV7-2; CDR3 protein: CASRLGQDRYGYTF; CDR3 DNA: TGTGCCAGCAGACTAGGACAGGACCGCTATGGCTACACCTTC
J gene: TRBJ2-7; CDR3 length: 9; D gene: .; clone size: once; V gene: TRBV20-1; CDR3 protein: CSAQGLRYF; CDR3 DNA: TGCAGTGCACAGGGTCTTCGGTACTTC
J gene: TRBJ2-2; CDR3 length: 16; D gene: TRBD1; clone size: .; V gene: TRBV9; CDR3 protein: CASSVLQGAPTGELFF; CDR3 DNA: TGTGCCAGCAGCGTATTACAGGGGGCACCCACCGGGGAGCTGTTTTTT
J gene: TRBJ1-4; CDR3 length: 13; D gene: .; clone size: .; V gene: TRBV5-1; CDR3 protein: CASSVDRYEKLFF; CDR3 DNA: TGCGCCAGCAGCGTAGACAGATATGAAAAGCTGTTTTTT
J gene: TRBJ1-2; CDR3 length: 13; D gene: .; clone size: .; V gene: TRBV30; CDR3 protein: CAWTVDRRYGYTF; CDR3 DNA: TGTGCCTGGACCGTGGACCGACGTTATGGCTACACCTTC
J gene: TRBJ1-1; CDR3 length: 13; D gene: .; clone size: few; V gene: TRBV9; CDR3 protein: CASSVASGWEAFF; CDR3 DNA: TGTGCCAGCAGCGTAGCTTCAGGGTGGGAAGCTTTCTTT
J gene: TRBJ1-2; CDR3 length: 13; D gene: .; clone size: .; V gene: TRBV12-3/TRBV12-4; CDR3 protein: CASSIDGPYGYTF; CDR3 DNA: TGTGCCAGCAGTATAGACGGCCCCTATGGCTACACCTTC
J gene: TRBJ1-1; CDR3 length: 14; D gene: .; clone size: .; V gene: TRBV9; CDR3 protein: CASSADTFGTEAFF; CDR3 DNA: TGTGCCAGCAGCGCCGACACTTTCGGCACTGAAGCTTTCTTT
J gene: TRBJ1-6; CDR3 length: 15; D gene: .; clone size: .; V gene: TRBV28; CDR3 protein: CASSSAGAHNSPLHF; CDR3 DNA: TGTGCCAGTAGTAGTGCGGGGGCGCACAATTCACCCCTCCACTTT
J gene: TRBJ2-2; CDR3 length: 17; D gene: TRBD2; clone size: .; V gene: TRBV12-5; CDR3 protein: CASGFSLAGANTGELFF; CDR3 DNA: TGTGCTAGTGGTTTCTCCCTAGCGGGTGCGAACACCGGGGAGCTGTTTTTT
J gene: TRBJ2-2; CDR3 length: 15; D gene: TRBD1; clone size: .; V gene: TRBV5-1; CDR3 protein: CASSSTGGDTGELFF; CDR3 DNA: TGCGCCAGCAGCTCGACAGGGGGCGACACCGGGGAGCTGTTTTTT
J gene: TRBJ2-1; CDR3 length: 14; D gene: .; clone size: .; V gene: TRBV5-1; CDR3 protein: CASSLGGSYNEQFF; CDR3 DNA: TGCGCCAGCAGCTTAGGGGGCTCCTACAATGAGCAGTTCTTC
J gene: TRBJ1-2; CDR3 length: 15; D gene: .; clone size: .; V gene: TRBV5-1; CDR3 protein: CASTLGPGGINGYTF; CDR3 DNA: TGCGCCAGCACTCTCGGGCCCGGGGGCATTAATGGCTACACCTTC
J gene: TRBJ2-1; CDR3 length: 15; D gene: TRBD2; clone size: .; V gene: TRBV25-1; CDR3 protein: CASSSTSGRGEEQFF; CDR3 DNA: TGTGCCAGCAGTTCGACTAGCGGGAGGGGAGAAGAGCAGTTCTTC
J gene: TRBJ2-3; CDR3 length: 17; D gene: .; clone size: .; V gene: TRBV5-5; CDR3 protein: CASSFQTWGQNTDTQYF; CDR3 DNA: TGTGCCAGCAGCTTCCAAACTTGGGGCCAGAACACAGATACGCAGTATTTT
J gene: TRBJ1-1; CDR3 length: 16; D gene: .; clone size: .; V gene: TRBV4-3; CDR3 protein: CASSPAGGRWNTEAFF; CDR3 DNA: TGCGCCAGCAGCCCTGCGGGAGGGAGGTGGAACACTGAAGCTTTCTTT
J gene: TRBJ2-1; CDR3 length: 14; D gene: TRBD2; clone size: .; V gene: TRBV5-5; CDR3 protein: CASSGGSSYNEQFF; CDR3 DNA: TGTGCCAGCAGCGGCGGGAGCTCCTACAATGAGCAGTTCTTC
J gene: TRBJ1-5; CDR3 length: 18; D gene: .; clone size: .; V gene: TRBV21-1; CDR3 protein: CASSARESGGGGNQPQHF; CDR3 DNA: TGTGCCAGCAGCGCCAGGGAAAGCGGGGGGGGCGGCAATCAGCCCCAGCATTTT
J gene: TRBJ1-2; CDR3 length: 14; D gene: TRBD1; clone size: .; V gene: TRBV7-9; CDR3 protein: CASAQRGQDYGYTF; CDR3 DNA: TGTGCCAGCGCTCAAAGGGGGCAGGACTATGGCTACACCTTC
J gene: TRBJ2-7; CDR3 length: 13; D gene: TRBD1; clone size: few; V gene: TRBV2; CDR3 protein: CASSVNRGYEQYF; CDR3 DNA: TGTGCCAGCAGTGTAAACAGGGGTTACGAGCAGTACTTC
J gene: TRBJ2-3; CDR3 length: 20; D gene: TRBD2; clone size: once; V gene: TRBV28; CDR3 protein: CASSFPSILLAGSIADTQYF; CDR3 DNA: TGTGCCAGCAGTTTCCCGTCAATACTACTAGCGGGGTCAATTGCAGATACGCAGTATTTT
J gene: TRBJ2-1; CDR3 length: 17; D gene: TRBD1; clone size: .; V gene: TRBV3-1/TRBV3-2; CDR3 protein: CASSKGQGLRGRNEQFF; CDR3 DNA: TGTGCCAGCAGCAAAGGACAGGGTTTAAGGGGCCGAAATGAGCAGTTCTTC
J gene: TRBJ2-1; CDR3 length: 17; D gene: .; clone size: .; V gene: TRBV18; CDR3 protein: CASSPRPRQSSYNEQFF; CDR3 DNA: TGTGCCAGCTCACCTAGACCCCGACAGAGCTCCTACAATGAGCAGTTCTTC
J gene: TRBJ1-5; CDR3 length: 15; D gene: .; clone size: .; V gene: TRBV6-5; CDR3 protein: CASSYSGRGSDLQHF; CDR3 DNA: TGTGCCAGCAGTTACTCCGGTAGGGGCTCGGATCTCCAGCATTTT
J gene: TRBJ2-2; CDR3 length: 12; D gene: .; clone size: few; V gene: TRBV30; CDR3 protein: CAFGKGTGELFF; CDR3 DNA: TGTGCCTTCGGAAAGGGCACCGGGGAGCTGTTTTTT
J gene: TRBJ2-3; CDR3 length: 15; D gene: .; clone size: .; V gene: TRBV21-1; CDR3 protein: CASSLHAGSTDTQYF; CDR3 DNA: TGTGCCAGCAGCCTACATGCCGGGTCCACAGATACGCAGTATTTT
J gene: TRBJ2-3; CDR3 length: 16; D gene: .; clone size: once; V gene: TRBV2; CDR3 protein: CASRSFRGRVTDTQYF; CDR3 DNA: TGTGCCAGCAGATCCTTCCGGGGCCGCGTCACAGATACGCAGTATTTT
J gene: TRBJ1-1; CDR3 length: 13; D gene: .; clone size: .; V gene: TRBV7-9; CDR3 protein: CASSFQDRLEAFF; CDR3 DNA: TGTGCCAGCAGCTTCCAAGACAGACTTGAAGCTTTCTTT
J gene: TRBJ2-7; CDR3 length: 16; D gene: TRBD2; clone size: few; V gene: TRBV7-6; CDR3 protein: CASSPDWTSGRGEQYF; CDR3 DNA: TGTGCCAGCAGCCCTGATTGGACTAGCGGGAGAGGGGAGCAGTACTTC